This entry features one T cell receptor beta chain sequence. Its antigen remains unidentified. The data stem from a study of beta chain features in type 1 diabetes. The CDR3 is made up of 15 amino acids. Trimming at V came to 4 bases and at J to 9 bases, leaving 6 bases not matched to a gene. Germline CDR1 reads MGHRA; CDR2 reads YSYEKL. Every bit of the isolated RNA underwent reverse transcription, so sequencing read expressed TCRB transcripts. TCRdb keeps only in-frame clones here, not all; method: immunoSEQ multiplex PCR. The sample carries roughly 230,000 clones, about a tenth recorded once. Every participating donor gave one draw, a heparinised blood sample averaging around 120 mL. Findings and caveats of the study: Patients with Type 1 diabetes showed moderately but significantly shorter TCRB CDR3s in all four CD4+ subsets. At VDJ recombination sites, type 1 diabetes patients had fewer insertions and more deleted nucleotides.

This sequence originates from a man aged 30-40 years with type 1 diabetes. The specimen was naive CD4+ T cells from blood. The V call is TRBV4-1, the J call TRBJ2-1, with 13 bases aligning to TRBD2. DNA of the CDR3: TGCGCCAGCAGCCTTGGGACTAGCGGGGAGTTTGAGCAGTTCTTC. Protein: CASSLGTSGEFEQFF.